This record concerns one T cell receptor beta chain sequence. Profiled with immunoSEQ multiplex PCR; TCRdb holds only in-frame clones, not every one. This table has 90,000 to 120,000 clones, just under 85% appearing once. The data are from a study of control samples from healthy donors and cancer patients. The germline V gene encodes CDR1 SGHTA and CDR2 FQGNSA. The CDR3 extends over 15 amino acids. V was clipped by 1 base and J by 1 base, with 10 bases between them. This chain connects TRBV7-2 to TRBJ1-1; D possibly corresponds to TRBD1 (6 bases). This TCR derives from a man aged 18 to 29 in good health. The material sequenced was blood. CDR3 sequence: CASSLGRTANTEAFF. CDR3 sequence (DNA): TGTGCCAGCAGCTTAGGAAGGACAGCGAACACTGAAGCTTTCTTT.